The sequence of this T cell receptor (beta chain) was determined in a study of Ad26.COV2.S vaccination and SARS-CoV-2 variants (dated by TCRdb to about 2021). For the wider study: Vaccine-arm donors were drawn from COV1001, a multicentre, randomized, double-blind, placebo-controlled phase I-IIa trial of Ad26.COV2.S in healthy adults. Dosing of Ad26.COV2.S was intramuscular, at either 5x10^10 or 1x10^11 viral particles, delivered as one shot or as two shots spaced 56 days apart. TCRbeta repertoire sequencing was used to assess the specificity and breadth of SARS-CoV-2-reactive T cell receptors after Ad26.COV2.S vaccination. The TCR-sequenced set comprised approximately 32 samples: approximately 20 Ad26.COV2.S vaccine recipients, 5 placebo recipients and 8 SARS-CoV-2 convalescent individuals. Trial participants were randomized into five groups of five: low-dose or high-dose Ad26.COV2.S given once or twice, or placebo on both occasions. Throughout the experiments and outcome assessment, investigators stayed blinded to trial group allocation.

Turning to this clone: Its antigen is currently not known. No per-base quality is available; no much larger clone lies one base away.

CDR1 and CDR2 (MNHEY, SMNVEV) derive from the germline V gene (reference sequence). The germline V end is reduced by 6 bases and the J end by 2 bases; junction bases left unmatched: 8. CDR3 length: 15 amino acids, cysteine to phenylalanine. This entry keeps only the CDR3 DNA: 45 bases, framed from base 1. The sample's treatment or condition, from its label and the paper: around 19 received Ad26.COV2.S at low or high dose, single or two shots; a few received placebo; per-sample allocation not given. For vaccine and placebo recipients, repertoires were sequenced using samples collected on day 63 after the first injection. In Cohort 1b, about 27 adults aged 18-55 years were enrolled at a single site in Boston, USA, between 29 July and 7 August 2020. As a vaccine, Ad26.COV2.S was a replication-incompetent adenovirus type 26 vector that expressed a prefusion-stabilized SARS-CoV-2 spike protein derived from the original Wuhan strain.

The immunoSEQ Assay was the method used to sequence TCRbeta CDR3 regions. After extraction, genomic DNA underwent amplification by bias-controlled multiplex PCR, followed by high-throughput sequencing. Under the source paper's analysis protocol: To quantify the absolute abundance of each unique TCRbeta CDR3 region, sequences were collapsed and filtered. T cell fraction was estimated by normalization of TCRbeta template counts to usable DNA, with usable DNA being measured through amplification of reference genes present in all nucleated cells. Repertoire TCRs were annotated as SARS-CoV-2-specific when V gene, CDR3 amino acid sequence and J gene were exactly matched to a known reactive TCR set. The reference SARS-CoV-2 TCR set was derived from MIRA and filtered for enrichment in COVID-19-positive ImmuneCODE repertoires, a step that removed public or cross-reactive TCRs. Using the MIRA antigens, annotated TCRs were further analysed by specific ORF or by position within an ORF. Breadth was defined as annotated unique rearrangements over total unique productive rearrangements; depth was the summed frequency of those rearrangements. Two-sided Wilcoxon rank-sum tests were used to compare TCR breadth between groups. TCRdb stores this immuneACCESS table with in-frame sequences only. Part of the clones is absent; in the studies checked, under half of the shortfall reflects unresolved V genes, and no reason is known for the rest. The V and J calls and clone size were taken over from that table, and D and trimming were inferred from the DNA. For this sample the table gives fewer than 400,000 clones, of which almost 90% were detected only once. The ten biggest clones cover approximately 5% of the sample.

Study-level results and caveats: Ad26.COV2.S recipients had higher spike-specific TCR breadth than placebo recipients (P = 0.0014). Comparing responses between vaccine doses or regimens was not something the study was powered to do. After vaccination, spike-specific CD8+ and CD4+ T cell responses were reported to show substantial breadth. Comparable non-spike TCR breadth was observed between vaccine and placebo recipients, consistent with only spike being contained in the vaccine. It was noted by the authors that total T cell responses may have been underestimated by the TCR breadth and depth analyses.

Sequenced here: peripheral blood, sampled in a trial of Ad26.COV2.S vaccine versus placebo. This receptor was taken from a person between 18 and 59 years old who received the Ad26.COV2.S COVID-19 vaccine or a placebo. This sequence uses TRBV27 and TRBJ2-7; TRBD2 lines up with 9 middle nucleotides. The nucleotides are TGTGCCAGCAGCTACGGAAGCGGGGGGACCTACGAGCAGTACTTC. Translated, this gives CASSYGSGGTYEQYF.